The sequence of this TCR beta chain was determined in a study of CD8 T cells in ankylosing spondylitis. The table lists this clonotype with many counts. Its antigen remains unknown. Study-level points and caveats: Significant enrichment of disease-linked clones was reported in matched ankylosing spondylitis synovial fluid. A subset of motif variants has previously been described in the synovial fluid and blood of reactive arthritis. Disease-associated clones were CD8+ and fairly uncommon in peripheral blood. In ankylosing spondylitis blood, a motif of eight highly homologous TCR beta variants appeared characteristic.

Trimming at V came to 0 bases and at J to 1 base, leaving 3 bases not matched to a gene. The CDR3 loop spans 15 amino acids. Germline CDR1 SGHAT, CDR2 FQNNGV. For TCR beta, libraries came from quantitative 5'-RACE with molecular barcodes. MiXCR, run by TCRdb on the 5' RACE reads, gives a single entry per CDR3 protein. The table has 700,000 to 850,000 distinct CDR3 sequences, approximately 12% seen once. The chain is built from TRBV11-2 and TRBJ2-7, with 7 bases identical to TRBD2. This receptor was identified in a male donor with ankylosing spondylitis. Material: blood, either unsorted or a sorted T cell fraction (not recorded which). CDR3 DNA: TGTGCCAGCAGCTTAGACCCAGCGGGGTCCTACGAGCAGTACTTC. Its translation: CASSLDPAGSYEQYF.